The next 21 T cell receptor beta chains were all read from a single sample in a study of cytomegalovirus exposure and HLA in healthy donors. The PCR employed 60 Vbeta primers together with 13 Jbeta primers. Assay: immunoSEQ multiplex PCR; the TCRdb copy retains only in-frame clones and omits some. The profile covers about 130,000 clones, with approximately 78% appearing a single time and about a tenth taken by the ten largest. Material: PBMCs. These receptors came from a man under 40 in good health and CMV-seropositive.

A few counts support this clone. The chain couples TRBV19 to TRBJ2-3; 10 bases align to TRBD2. The CDR3 runs to 17 residues. J gave up 2 bases and V 6 bases, and 11 bases lay outside the gene matches. Germline CDR1 reads LNHDA; CDR2 reads SQIVND (reference sequence). The CDR3: CASREREGLVPTDTQYF. The CDR3 DNA follows: TGTGCCAGTAGAGAGCGGGAGGGCCTTGTACCCACAGATACGCAGTATTTT. Full variable domain (outside the CDR3, taken from reference TRBV19 and TRBJ2-3): DGGITQSPKYLFRKEGQNVTLSCEQNLNHDAMYWYRQDPGQGLRLIYYSQIVNDFQKGDIAEGYSVSREKKESFPLTVTSAQKNPTAFYLCASREREGLVPTDTQYFGPGTRLTVL.

This chain links TRBV13 with TRBJ1-2, with 8 bases matching TRBD1. The length of the CDR3 is 14 residues. J gave up 2 bases and V 3 bases, and 2 bases lay outside the gene matches. Germline CDR1 and CDR2: PRHDT and FYEKMQ (reference sequence). Here the CDR3 reads CASSFSGGNYGYTF. Written as DNA, the CDR3 is TGTGCCAGCAGCTTTTCAGGGGGCAACTATGGCTACACCTTC.

J is TRBJ2-1 and V is TRBV9; D unresolved. Germline CDR1 is SGDLS and CDR2 is YYNGEE. This CDR3 has 11 residues. The V end was cut by 2 bases, the J end by 8 bases, with 5 bases between. The CDR3 is CASSVLDEQFF. The CDR3 nucleotides are TGTGCCAGCAGCGTTTTAGATGAGCAGTTCTTC.

The chain is built from TRBV4-2 and TRBJ2-7; a possible D gene is TRBD1 (6 bases). The CDR3 covers 14 residues. Germline CDR1 reads LGHNA; CDR2 reads YNFKEQ. V lost 1 base to trimming and J lost 2 bases, with 9 bases between them. The CDR3 DNA reads TGTGCCAGCAGCCAAGTTGGGGACACCTACGAGCAGTACTTC. Amino acid sequence: CASSQVGDTYEQYF.

The chain has TRBV10-2 and TRBJ1-5; weak D call: TRBD1 (5 bases). V lost 11 bases and J lost 4, with 12 bases in between. There are 12 residues in the CDR3. Germline V CDR1 and CDR2: WSHSY, SAAADI. CDR3 nucleotide sequence: TGCGCCGGAGGGACCGGAAATCAGCCCCAGCATTTT. Translation: CAGGTGNQPQHF.

The chain is built from TRBV6-4 and TRBJ2-1; 7 bases agree with TRBD2. Germline values: CDR1 MRHNA, CDR2 SNTAGT. With V trimmed by 3 bases and J by 14 bases, 7 bases remained unmatched. The CDR3 spans 12 residues. The CDR3 spells CASSERGLGEFF. CDR3 DNA: TGTGCCAGCAGTGAAAGAGGACTAGGAGAGTTCTTC.

A note on this clone: Different DNA sequences within this sample yield the same CDR3. V is TRBV19 and J is TRBJ1-2; TRBD1 is a possible D gene (6 bases). In germline, CDR1 is LNHDA, CDR2 SQIVND (reference sequence). This CDR3 comprises 12 residues. Trimming removed 5 bases from V and 6 bases from J, with 10 bases in between. CDR3 nucleotides: TGTGCCAGTAGTTTACAGGGTGATGGCTACACCTTC. It yields the protein CASSLQGDGYTF.

In regard to this clone: Relative to the germline gene, one junction end is altered; a read error may explain this. This sequence joins TRBV11-2 and TRBJ2-7; 10 nucleotides agree with TRBD1. This CDR3 contains 14 residues. Germline V gene data show CDR1 as SGHAT and CDR2 as FQNNGV. The CDR3 DNA sequence: TGTGCCAGCAGCTTAGGGACAGGGGGGCGGAGGATCCACTTC. This sequence encodes CASSLGTGGRRIHF.

V usage is TRBV21-1 and J usage is TRBJ1-2. TRBV21-1 is termed a pseudogene. The CDR3 covers 14 residues. This chain's CDR3 is CASSQWGGVYGYTF. CDR3 bases: TGTGCCAGCAGCCAGTGGGGGGGGGTCTATGGCTACACCTTC.

This chain's CDR3 is CASSFFSLENVQGIRYGYTF. For the CDR3, the DNA is TGTGCCAGCAGTTTTTTTTCGTTAGAGAACGTACAGGGCATTCGCTATGGCTACACCTTC. The V gene is TRBV28, the J gene TRBJ1-2, with D maybe TRBD1 (6 bases). V was pared by 3 bases and J by 4 bases, with 30 bases between. The CDR3 spans 20 residues. The germline CDR1 and CDR2 sequences are MDHEN and SYDVKM.

This rearrangement joins TRBV9 to TRBJ2-6; maybe TRBD2 (6 bases). Between the trimmed V and J ends, which lost 0 bases and 0 bases, there was a span of 10 bases. Germline CDR1 and CDR2: SGDLS and YYNGEE. This CDR3 is built from 17 residues. CDR3 sequence reads: CASSVVRGTSGANVLTF. The CDR3 nucleotides are TGTGCCAGCAGCGTAGTCCGGGGGACCTCTGGGGCCAACGTCCTGACTTTC.

This CDR3 reads CASRGQLDQPQHF. The CDR3, as DNA: TGTGCCAGCAGGGGACAGCTCGATCAGCCCCAGCATTTT. This chain joins TRBV2 and TRBJ1-5; 7 nucleotides line up with TRBD1. The germline CDR1 and CDR2 sequences are SNHLY and FYNNEI. This CDR3 region has 13 residues. The trim removed 6 bases at V and 5 bases at J, leaving 4 bases unmatched. Using reference TRBV2 and TRBJ1-5 for the parts outside the CDR3, the full variable domain is EPEVTQTPSHQVTQMGQEVILRCVPISNHLYFYWYRQILGQKVEFLVSFYNNEISEKSEIFDDQFSVERPDGSNFTLKIRSTKLEDSAMYFCASRGQLDQPQHFGDGTRLSIL.

The chain couples TRBV27 to TRBJ2-7; TRBD2 matches at 7 bases. This CDR3 has 16 residues. J was trimmed by 3 bases and V by 5 bases; bases with no gene match: 13. Germline CDR1 is MNHEY and CDR2 is SMNVEV (reference sequence). In nucleotides, the CDR3 is TGTGCCAGCAGTCCAGGCCCTAGCGGAACCTTCTACGAGCAGTACTTC. This translates into CASSPGPSGTFYEQYF.

The CDR3 here is CASSLGASTNTQYF. CDR3 nucleotides: TGTGCCAGCAGCTTAGGTGCGTCTACGAATACGCAGTATTTT. This chain joins TRBV7-2 and TRBJ2-3; D call uncertain. V dropped 1 base and J dropped 7 bases, with 12 bases sitting between them. CDR3 length: 14 residues. CDR1 is SGHTA, CDR2 FQGNSA, per germline.

The chain uses TRBV5-4 and TRBJ2-7, with 10 bases matching TRBD1. Trimming at V came to 3 bases and at J to 7 bases, leaving 4 bases not matched to a gene. Germline lookup yields CDR1 SGHNT and CDR2 YYREEE (reference sequence). The CDR3 runs 13 residues. For the CDR3, the DNA is TGTGCCAGCAGCTGGGACAGGGGTAATGAGCAGTACTTC. Translating gives CASSWDRGNEQYF.

This chain uses TRBV19 with TRBJ1-5, with D uncertain. The germline V gene encodes CDR1 LNHDA and CDR2 SQIVND (reference sequence). The CDR3 consists of 13 residues. Deletions cut 1 base from V and 6 bases from J, with 7 bases between. CDR3 sequence reads: CASSIGGLQPQHF. In DNA form, the CDR3 reads TGTGCCAGTAGTATAGGAGGGCTTCAGCCCCAGCATTTT.

V gene TRBV7-9 combines with J gene TRBJ2-7; D might be TRBD2 (5 bases). The germline gives CDR1 SEHNR, CDR2 FQNEAQ (reference sequence). This CDR3 contains 13 residues. V lost 2 bases and J lost 4, with 9 bases in between. The CDR3 sequence: CASSLTREYEQYF. The CDR3 DNA sequence: TGTGCCAGCAGCTTAACCCGGGAATACGAGCAGTACTTC.

J is TRBJ1-4 and V is TRBV7-2; the match to TRBD1 covers 9 bases. The germline CDR1 and CDR2 sequences are SGHTA and FQGNSA. The CDR3 totals 15 residues. The V and J ends lost 4 bases and 4 bases, in that order; junction bases with no gene match: 4. The DNA of the CDR3 is TGTGCCAGCAGCTCAGGGGGACAGGGTAATGAAAAACTGTTTTTT. It yields the protein CASSSGGQGNEKLFF.

DNA for the CDR3: TGTGCCAGCAGCCAAGACTATGGGGGGGACACTGAAGCTTTCTTT. This codes for CASSQDYGGDTEAFF. The rearrangement uses TRBV4-2 and TRBJ1-1; the D gene is possibly TRBD1 (5 bases). The CDR3 has 15 residues. Trimming shortened V by 0 bases and J by 3 bases, and 11 bases separated the two germline ends. Germline loops: CDR1 LGHNA, CDR2 YNFKEQ.

The chain couples TRBV27 to TRBJ1-2; 7 bases map to TRBD1. V trimming: 0 bases; J trimming: 4 bases; junction bases outside the gene matches: 2. The CDR3 covers 14 residues. The germline CDR1 and CDR2 sequences are MNHEY and SMNVEV (reference sequence). CDR3 sequence reads: CASSLSGQTYGYTF. The DNA of the CDR3 is TGTGCCAGCAGTTTATCGGGACAGACCTATGGCTACACCTTC.

The V gene is TRBV2, the J gene TRBJ1-3; no clear D. With 0 bases removed from V and 0 bases from J, the gap between germline ends came to 9 bases. The germline V gene has CDR1 SNHLY and CDR2 FYNNEI. The CDR3 has 16 amino acids. CDR3 nucleotide sequence: TGTGCCAGCAGTGAAGCTTCACAGCTCTCTGGAAACACCATATATTTT. This translates into CASSEASQLSGNTIYF.